The entry below gives a single T cell receptor (beta chain) sequence along with its context. The antigen is unknown. These data come from a study of cytomegalovirus exposure and HLA in healthy donors. Study-wide results and limits: What a later analysis reportedly showed was that an Asian-associated ancestry cluster had fewer N-insertions than the approximately 700-donor mean. A later analysis found most CMV-associated TCR beta chains apparently HLA-restricted.

V trimming: 3 bases; J trimming: 4 bases; junction bases outside the gene matches: 3. This CDR3 is built from 15 residues. CDR1 and CDR2 from the germline V gene are SGHAT and FQNNGV. The records do not include a CMV serostatus for this donor. The PCR was carried out with 60 Vbeta primers and 13 Jbeta primers. Clones were sequenced by immunoSEQ multiplex PCR, and TCRdb holds only the in-frame ones, with some missing. Of some 130,000 clones in the sample, about 82% are singletons; the top ten hold about 4.9%. The V gene is TRBV11-2, the J gene TRBJ2-1, with 10 bases that match TRBD2. The sequence came from a man aged 25 to 40 in good health. Source material: PBMCs. The CDR3 nucleotides are TGTGCCAGCAGCTTTAGCGGGGGGACGTACAATGAGCAGTTCTTC. This sequence encodes CASSFSGGTYNEQFF.